Below, one T cell receptor beta chain is given with its context. Its antigen is unknown. One junction end disagrees with the germline gene, perhaps due to a read error. This entry belongs to a study of cytomegalovirus exposure and HLA in healthy donors. Across the study: The 120 validation repertoires, a later analysis reported, used the same platform as the 600 to 700 repertoires from the first cohort. Findings and limits, study-wide: Both high specificity and high sensitivity reportedly marked the classifier's diagnosis of cytomegalovirus status. TCR beta chains numbering approximately 150 were designated cytomegalovirus-associated.

CDR1 and CDR2 from the germline V gene are SGHTA and FQGTGA. This CDR3 has 13 residues. Libraries were prepared by immunoSEQ multiplex PCR; TCRdb keeps only in-frame clonotypes and omits some of them. The table records more than 150,000 clones, about 80% of them present only once. The donors were part of the validation cohort, which consisted of some 120 subjects and was separate from the first cohort of hundreds of subjects. The sequence was obtained from a man younger than 35 in good health and CMV-seropositive. The gene calls are TRBV7-3 and TRBJ1-1; no clear D gene. Sequencing was carried out using PBMCs. The CDR3 loop reads CASSLTGRSQALF. In DNA form, the CDR3 reads TGTGCCAGCAGCTTAACGGGGAGGTCCCAGGCTTTATTT.